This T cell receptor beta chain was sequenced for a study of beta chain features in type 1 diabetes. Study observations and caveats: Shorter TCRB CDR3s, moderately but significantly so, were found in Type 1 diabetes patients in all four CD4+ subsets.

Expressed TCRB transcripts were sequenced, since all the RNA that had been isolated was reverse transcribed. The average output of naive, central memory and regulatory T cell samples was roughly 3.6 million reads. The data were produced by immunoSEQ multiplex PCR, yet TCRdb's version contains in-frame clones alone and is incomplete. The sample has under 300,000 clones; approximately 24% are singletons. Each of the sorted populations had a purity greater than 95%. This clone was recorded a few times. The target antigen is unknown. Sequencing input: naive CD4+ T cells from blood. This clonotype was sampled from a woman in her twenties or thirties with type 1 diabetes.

The CDR3 sequence: CASSLIAGGSEQYF. DNA for the CDR3: TGTGCCAGCAGCTTAATTGCGGGAGGTTCCGAGCAGTACTTC. The chain joins TRBV7-3 to TRBJ2-7, with 8 bases aligning to TRBD2. The CDR3 is made up of 14 amino acids. Germline V CDR1 and CDR2: SGHTA, FQGTGA. Trimming took 1 base from V and 6 from J; bases not matched to a gene: 5.